This entry concerns a single T cell receptor (beta chain). This clone was seen only once. Its specific antigen is unknown. Base-call qualities are not available, and no considerably larger clone is one nucleotide away. The method was the immunoSEQ multiplex PCR assay. TCRdb obtained this table from immuneACCESS and retained in-frame rearrangements with V and J assigned. These tables miss some clones; where compared with another copy, unresolved V genes account for less than half of the shortfall, and the remainder is unexplained. For this sample the table gives roughly 15,000 clones, of which 87% were detected only once. 10% to 15% of the sample lies in the top ten. As encoded in the germline V gene (reference sequence), CDR1 is MNHEY while CDR2 is SMNVEV. The CDR3 has 15 amino acids, counting the end cysteine and phenylalanine. Only CDR3 DNA remains: 45 bases, in frame from the first base. After removal of 5 bases from V and 6 bases from J, the junction retains 8 bases not matched to a gene.

This record belongs to a study of technical replicates of blood from four donors (dated by TCRdb to the late 2010s). The chain couples TRBV27 to TRBJ2-1; the central 9 bases match TRBD2. This TCR came from a human donor in good health. Sample: PBMCs. The CDR3: CASSVLAGVPNEQFF. At the DNA level, the sequence is TGTGCCAGCAGTGTACTAGCGGGTGTACCCAATGAGCAGTTCTTC.